This paragraph reports one T cell receptor beta chain. This record comes from a study of blood T cell repertoires in COVID-19. Looking at the study overall: In each case, the material was cDNA or gDNA derived from T cells, B-cell-depleted T cells, or PBMCs.

As handled by the study authors: Estimates of nucleated cell counts were drawn from the amplification of reference gene primers. Generated by immunoSEQ multiplex PCR, the TCRdb table keeps only in-frame clones and is missing some. The D gene and trimming were derived from the DNA, and the V and J assignments and clone size from that table. The sample shows 100,000 to 150,000 clones, over 75% of them seen only once. The junction had 9 bases not matched to a gene; V was cut back by 5 bases and J by 5 bases. There are 15 residues in the CDR3. CDR1 and CDR2 from the germline V gene are MDHEN and SYDVKM. The clonotype originates from an older man with active or convalescent COVID-19. The gene calls are TRBV28 and TRBJ1-2, with 9 bases identical to TRBD1. The source material was peripheral blood. The CDR3 here is CASSPPGQGGYGYTF. The CDR3, as DNA: TGTGCCAGCAGTCCCCCGGGACAGGGTGGGTATGGCTACACCTTC.